This is a list of T cell receptor beta chains from one sample in a study of cytomegalovirus exposure and HLA in healthy donors. Data came from immunoSEQ multiplex PCR; TCRdb stores just in-frame clones and leaves some out. Of 160,000 or so clones in the sample, 70% to 85% were seen once. Material: PBMCs. Receptor source: a male donor in good health and CMV-seronegative. The CDR3 runs from the conserved cysteine through the conserved F or W. D genes are given only for firm matches. The size of a clone is reported for some rows only, either as once, few or many, or as a class for expanded clones.

j_call: TRBJ1-2; d_call: .; clone_size: .; v_call: TRBV11-1; cdr3_nt: TGTGCCAGCAGCACCCGACCTCAAGGGAGCAACTATGGCTACACCTTC; cdr3_aa: CASSTRPQGSNYGYTF
j_call: TRBJ1-2; d_call: .; clone_size: .; v_call: TRBV9; cdr3_nt: TGTGCCAGCAGCGCCCAGACAGGATACAACTATGGCTACACCTTC; cdr3_aa: CASSAQTGYNYGYTF
j_call: TRBJ2-7; d_call: TRBD2; clone_size: .; v_call: TRBV27; cdr3_nt: TGTGCCAGCAGTATCCGACTAGCCGAACGATACGAGCAGTACTTC; cdr3_aa: CASSIRLAERYEQYF
j_call: TRBJ1-2; d_call: TRBD1; clone_size: .; v_call: TRBV6-6; cdr3_nt: TGTGCCAGCAGTTCCGGGACAGGGGCCCAGGGTGATGGCTACACCTTC; cdr3_aa: CASSSGTGAQGDGYTF
j_call: TRBJ2-7; d_call: .; clone_size: .; v_call: TRBV27; cdr3_nt: TGTGCCAGCAGTTGGGACAACTCCTACGAGCAGTACTTC; cdr3_aa: CASSWDNSYEQYF
j_call: TRBJ2-7; d_call: .; clone_size: .; v_call: TRBV11-2; cdr3_nt: TGTGCCAGCAGCTTAGATCTAAAGGGGAAGGGCTACGAGCAGTACTTC; cdr3_aa: CASSLDLKGKGYEQYF
j_call: TRBJ2-3; d_call: .; clone_size: .; v_call: TRBV2; cdr3_nt: TGTGCCAGCAGGGGTTCTAGGGATACGCAGTATTTT; cdr3_aa: CASRGSRDTQYF
j_call: TRBJ1-6; d_call: .; clone_size: .; v_call: TRBV19; cdr3_nt: TGTGCCAGTAGTATCCAGACCCAGGGGAAATCACCCCTCCACTTT; cdr3_aa: CASSIQTQGKSPLHF
j_call: TRBJ1-5; d_call: .; clone_size: once; v_call: TRBV19; cdr3_nt: TGTGCCGGAAGCCGGACTGATAGCAATCAGCCCCAGCATTTT; cdr3_aa: CAGSRTDSNQPQHF
j_call: TRBJ2-5; d_call: TRBD1; clone_size: .; v_call: TRBV7-2; cdr3_nt: TGTGCCAGCAGCGTTACAGGGGGAGAGACCCAGTACTTC; cdr3_aa: CASSVTGGETQYF
j_call: TRBJ2-7; d_call: .; clone_size: .; v_call: TRBV7-9; cdr3_nt: TGTGCCAGCAGCCCCCCGCAGGTGGGCGTCTCCTACGAGCAGTACTTC; cdr3_aa: CASSPPQVGVSYEQYF
j_call: TRBJ2-3; d_call: .; clone_size: .; v_call: TRBV7-2; cdr3_nt: TGTGCCAGCAGCTTACGACTACCTGTTTCGGATACGCAGTATTTT; cdr3_aa: CASSLRLPVSDTQYF
j_call: TRBJ2-7; d_call: TRBD1; clone_size: .; v_call: TRBV5-6; cdr3_nt: TGTGCCAGCAGCTCTAGGACAGGGCTCTCCTACGAGCAGTACTTC; cdr3_aa: CASSSRTGLSYEQYF
j_call: TRBJ2-1; d_call: .; clone_size: .; v_call: TRBV27; cdr3_nt: TGTGCCAGCAGTTTGGCGGGGAGCTCCTACAATGAGCAGTTCTTC; cdr3_aa: CASSLAGSSYNEQFF
j_call: TRBJ2-3; d_call: .; clone_size: .; v_call: TRBV7-9; cdr3_nt: TGTGCCAGCCTTAGGACAGTTGCGGATACGCAGTATTTT; cdr3_aa: CASLRTVADTQYF
j_call: TRBJ2-7; d_call: .; clone_size: .; v_call: TRBV18; cdr3_nt: TGTGCCAGCTCACCAAAGACATCCTACGAGCAGTACTTC; cdr3_aa: CASSPKTSYEQYF
j_call: TRBJ2-3; d_call: .; clone_size: .; v_call: TRBV5-1; cdr3_nt: TGCGCCAGCAGCCTTCACGTCTACACAGATACGCAGTATTTT; cdr3_aa: CASSLHVYTDTQYF
j_call: TRBJ2-1; d_call: TRBD2; clone_size: .; v_call: TRBV4-3; cdr3_nt: TGCGCCAGCAGCAAGGCCCCCCCACTAGCGGGAGGGTACAATGAGCAGTTCTTC; cdr3_aa: CASSKAPPLAGGYNEQFF
j_call: TRBJ2-7; d_call: TRBD1; clone_size: once; v_call: TRBV30; cdr3_nt: TGTGCCTGGAGTAGGGGACAGGGGGCCTACGAGCAGTACTTC; cdr3_aa: CAWSRGQGAYEQYF
j_call: TRBJ2-1; d_call: .; clone_size: .; v_call: TRBV7-2; cdr3_nt: TGTGCCAGCAGCTTAGCGGAGGAGCGGCCGTACAATGAGCAGTTCTTC; cdr3_aa: CASSLAEERPYNEQFF
j_call: TRBJ2-7; d_call: .; clone_size: once; v_call: TRBV27; cdr3_nt: TGTGCCAGCAGTTCACCGGGGGGCTTTACCTACGAGCAGTACTTC; cdr3_aa: CASSSPGGFTYEQYF
j_call: TRBJ1-5; d_call: TRBD1; clone_size: .; v_call: TRBV5-1; cdr3_nt: TGCGCCAGCAGCTATCCGGGACAGGGGGCAAGGCAGCCCCAGCATTTT; cdr3_aa: CASSYPGQGARQPQHF
j_call: TRBJ2-1; d_call: .; clone_size: once; v_call: TRBV6-1; cdr3_nt: TGTGCCAGCAGTGGGTTTCTCAGGGCGAGCTCCTACAATGAGCAGTTCTTC; cdr3_aa: CASSGFLRASSYNEQFF
j_call: TRBJ2-7; d_call: .; clone_size: .; v_call: TRBV19; cdr3_nt: TGTGCCAGTAGCCTCCATCGGGGTCTGAACGAGCAGTACTTC; cdr3_aa: CASSLHRGLNEQYF
j_call: TRBJ2-6; d_call: .; clone_size: .; v_call: TRBV4-1; cdr3_nt: TGCGCCAGCAGCCAAGTTTCCAGGGCTGGGGCCAACGTCCTGACTTTC; cdr3_aa: CASSQVSRAGANVLTF
j_call: TRBJ2-6; d_call: .; clone_size: .; v_call: TRBV5-1; cdr3_nt: TGCGCCAGCAGCCATGAGGTTGCTGGGGCCAACGTCCTGACTTTC; cdr3_aa: CASSHEVAGANVLTF
j_call: TRBJ1-1; d_call: .; clone_size: .; v_call: TRBV30; cdr3_nt: TGTGCCTGGAGTGTGCGACACCCAAACACTGAAGCTTTCTTT; cdr3_aa: CAWSVRHPNTEAFF
j_call: TRBJ1-2; d_call: .; clone_size: .; v_call: TRBV7-3; cdr3_nt: TGTGCCAGCAGCTTAGCGCTGGGGAGGGACTACACCTTC; cdr3_aa: CASSLALGRDYTF
j_call: TRBJ2-2; d_call: TRBD1; clone_size: .; v_call: TRBV4-3; cdr3_nt: TGCGCCAGCAGCCGACAGGGGTTCGGCACCGGGGAGCTGTTTTTT; cdr3_aa: CASSRQGFGTGELFF
j_call: TRBJ1-5; d_call: TRBD1; clone_size: .; v_call: TRBV6-5; cdr3_nt: TGTGCCAGCAGTTCAGGGGGTAGGCCCAATCAGCCCCAGCATTTT; cdr3_aa: CASSSGGRPNQPQHF
j_call: TRBJ1-1; d_call: .; clone_size: .; v_call: TRBV9; cdr3_nt: TGTGCCAGCAGCGTAGGGGGGGTGGCGAACACTGAAGCTTTCTTT; cdr3_aa: CASSVGGVANTEAFF
j_call: TRBJ2-3; d_call: .; clone_size: .; v_call: TRBV4-2; cdr3_nt: TGTGCCAGCAGCCACCTCAAGGGGTTAGGCACAGATACGCAGTATTTT; cdr3_aa: CASSHLKGLGTDTQYF
j_call: TRBJ2-5; d_call: .; clone_size: .; v_call: TRBV5-1; cdr3_nt: TGCGCCAGCAGCTTGGACAGGGAGTACCAAGAGACCCAGTACTTC; cdr3_aa: CASSLDREYQETQYF
j_call: TRBJ1-4; d_call: TRBD1; clone_size: .; v_call: TRBV28; cdr3_nt: TGTGCCAGCAGACGAAACAGGGGGCCGGGCGCAACTAATGAAAAACTGTTTTTT; cdr3_aa: CASRRNRGPGATNEKLFF
j_call: TRBJ2-3; d_call: .; clone_size: .; v_call: TRBV19; cdr3_nt: TGTGCCAGTAAGGCGGTTTTCACAGATACGCAGTATTTT; cdr3_aa: CASKAVFTDTQYF
j_call: TRBJ2-1; d_call: TRBD2; clone_size: .; v_call: TRBV4-2; cdr3_nt: TGTGCCAGCAGCCGAGTGGGTAGCGGGGGGATCAATGAGCAGTTCTTC; cdr3_aa: CASSRVGSGGINEQFF
j_call: TRBJ2-3; d_call: TRBD2; clone_size: few; v_call: TRBV6-4; cdr3_nt: TGTGCCAGCAGCGCCGGGACTAGCGGCACAGATACGCAGTATTTT; cdr3_aa: CASSAGTSGTDTQYF
j_call: TRBJ2-7; d_call: TRBD2; clone_size: .; v_call: TRBV6-5; cdr3_nt: TGTGCCAGCAGTACGACCTCGGGGGGGGCCTACGAGCAGTACTTC; cdr3_aa: CASSTTSGGAYEQYF
j_call: TRBJ2-3; d_call: .; clone_size: few; v_call: TRBV5-5; cdr3_nt: TGTGCCAGCAGCTTGTGGGAGGGCACAGATACGCAGTATTTT; cdr3_aa: CASSLWEGTDTQYF
j_call: TRBJ2-1; d_call: .; clone_size: .; v_call: TRBV9; cdr3_nt: TGTGCCAGCAGCGTTTTCGCGCGGGATATCAATGAGCAGTTCTTC; cdr3_aa: CASSVFARDINEQFF
j_call: TRBJ1-5; d_call: .; clone_size: .; v_call: TRBV7-2; cdr3_nt: TGTGCCAGCAGTCCCTTGTCCGGGTCAACTCAGCCCCAGCATTTT; cdr3_aa: CASSPLSGSTQPQHF
j_call: TRBJ1-1; d_call: TRBD1; clone_size: .; v_call: TRBV6-5; cdr3_nt: TGTGCCAGCAGTTACCACCGGGACAGGGTCACTGAAGCTTTCTTT; cdr3_aa: CASSYHRDRVTEAFF
j_call: TRBJ1-6; d_call: TRBD1; clone_size: .; v_call: TRBV6-5; cdr3_nt: TGTGCCAGCAGTTATTCTGTCGGGACAGTACTGTCACCCCTCCACTTT; cdr3_aa: CASSYSVGTVLSPLHF
j_call: TRBJ1-4; d_call: .; clone_size: few; v_call: TRBV5-4; cdr3_nt: TGTGCCAGCAGCCCCCGGACAGAGGAAAAACTGTTTTTT; cdr3_aa: CASSPRTEEKLFF
j_call: TRBJ1-2; d_call: .; clone_size: .; v_call: TRBV14; cdr3_nt: TGTGCCAGCAGCCCAGAATACATGAACTATGGCTACACCTTC; cdr3_aa: CASSPEYMNYGYTF
j_call: TRBJ2-5; d_call: TRBD2; clone_size: .; v_call: TRBV7-2; cdr3_nt: TGTGCCAGCAGCGCGACTAGCGCACAAGAGACCCAGTACTTC; cdr3_aa: CASSATSAQETQYF
j_call: TRBJ2-5; d_call: TRBD1; clone_size: .; v_call: TRBV27; cdr3_nt: TGTGCCAGCAGTTTGACAGGGGAGACGACCCAGTACTTC; cdr3_aa: CASSLTGETTQYF
j_call: TRBJ2-2; d_call: TRBD1; clone_size: .; v_call: TRBV6-5; cdr3_nt: TGTGCCAGCAGTTACTCTGATGACAGGGGGGCCGGGGAGCTGTTTTTT; cdr3_aa: CASSYSDDRGAGELFF
j_call: TRBJ2-7; d_call: TRBD1; clone_size: .; v_call: TRBV10-3; cdr3_nt: TGTGCCATCAGTGAGGGGACAGGGGGCTACGAGCAGTACTTC; cdr3_aa: CAISEGTGGYEQYF
j_call: TRBJ1-4; d_call: .; clone_size: once; v_call: TRBV28; cdr3_nt: TGTGCCAGCGCCGAGAGGGTGGAGGAAAAACTGTTTTTT; cdr3_aa: CASAERVEEKLFF